This TCR beta chain was retrieved from a study of vaccination and CD4 T cells after COVID-19 (dated by TCRdb to between 2021 and 2024). Study-level background: SARS-CoV-2 positivity had been established in the convalescent patients by nasal swab PCR, and mild disease was recorded in several of these patients and severe disease in one. Post-COVID blood samples from convalescent patients were collected a median of about 110 days after diagnosis, with a range of 35 to 161 days. In approximately eleven COVID-19 convalescent patients and several infection-naive healthy vaccine recipients, the spike-specific CD4+ TCR repertoire before mRNA vaccination was compared with the repertoire after mRNA vaccination. As controls, cultures received a CEFX viral epitope pool (the positive control), an HIV-1 Nef peptide pool (the negative control), or no peptide at all. Overlapping spike peptide pools from SARS-CoV-2 and from the common cold coronaviruses HCoV-NL63, HCoV-OC43 and HCoV-229E were used as culture stimuli. Post-vaccine blood samples were obtained a median of about 72 days after the second vaccine dose, with a range of roughly 14 to 241 days. The convalescent cohort comprised six males and four females, including two Hispanic individuals, seven Caucasians, two Asians and one multiracial person. Participants received two doses of either the Pfizer-BioNTech BNT162b2 vaccine (n=8) or the Moderna mRNA-1273 vaccine (n=2). General findings and caveats noted by the study authors: In convalescent patients, a median about 90% of post-vaccine SARS-CoV-2-reactive clones were detected only after vaccination, and vaccine-specific priming was suggested by this finding. The study included relatively few convalescent patients and did not analyze early timepoints after natural infection. Nearly all vaccine-specific clones in convalescent patients (304 of 307) were mono-reactive for SARS-CoV-2 spike rather than cross-reactive with common cold coronaviruses. An increase in the median number of SARS-CoV-2-reactive clonotypes from 21 after infection to roughly 39 after vaccination was observed, but the change was not found to be significant.

The treatment or condition label for this specimen denotes: roughly nine-day PBMC culture with coronavirus spike peptide pools or control peptides (ViraFEST assay). To expand antigen-specific T cells with peptide pools and then pick out the expanded clonotypes through TCR sequencing, the study relied on the ViraFEST assay. The positive SARS-CoV-2 PCR tests of the convalescent patients were dated from March to December 2020, before the Alpha, Beta and Delta variants emerged in the United States. PBMCs were cultured at roughly 1.9 million per well in IMDM supplemented with approximately 4.7% human AB serum and 8.5 to 10 IU/ml IL-2, with roughly 9.5 ug/ml peptide pools added. On days 3 and 7, half of the culture medium was replaced with fresh IL-2-containing medium. Once the cells had been in culture for about 10 days, the EasySep CD4+ T cell isolation kit was used to isolate CD4+ T cells by negative selection. Ficoll-Paque Plus gradient centrifugation was used to isolate PBMCs from whole blood, and the isolated PBMCs were then either used fresh or cryopreserved at -140C. In general, triplicate wells were set up for every culture condition.

Preparation of the library involved PCR. DNA from cultured CD4+ T cells was subjected to TCR sequencing with the Oncomine TCR Beta short-read assay at the Johns Hopkins FTIC core. The QIAamp micro DNA kit was used to extract genomic DNA from the cultured CD4+ T cells. Oncomine TCR Beta libraries from cultured CD4+ T cells were pooled using unique dual indexes and sequenced on an Illumina iSeq 100. The paper's processing steps were these. Non-productive sequences were filtered out, and CDR3s that did not start with C, did not end with F or W, or were shorter than 7 amino acids were discarded. The MANAFEST web application was used to identify antigen-specific clonotypes by comparing peptide-stimulated wells against reference wells and other culture wells. Positive clones required FDR below 0.05, an odds ratio above 5, and productive frequency above 0.1% in at least two of three replicate wells. A clonotype was classed as cross-reactive if the clonotype showed significant expansion both in SARS-CoV-2 spike wells and in at least one common cold coronavirus spike condition. CDR3 homology was assessed with Levenshtein distances (stringdist) and unrooted phylogenetic trees (ape) in R version 3.6.1. Using fastp at Q25 and MiXCR, TCRdb reprocessed the public reads and kept productive beta chains. Every entry covers one CDR3 protein and lists the most common genes and DNA from its rows. TCRdb's processing, not the study's, gives the V and J calls here. This sample holds about 15,000 distinct CDR3 sequences; roughly 58% were observed only once. The ten most abundant clones make up more than 10% of the sample.

V sheds 6 bases and J sheds 9 bases, leaving 15 bases between their ends. From the cysteine through the phenylalanine, the CDR3 covers 13 amino acids. Only CDR3 DNA remains: 39 bases, in frame from the first base. Reading the germline V gene gives CDR1 MNHNS and CDR2 SASEGT. About this clonotype itself: It lacks a known antigen. Per-base qualities were not stored, and no clone one base away is much larger.

The sample consisted of CD4+ T cells from blood, cultured in vitro. The TCR sequence derives from a human donor who had recovered from COVID-19. The chain couples TRBV6-1 to TRBJ2-1; no D gene is confidently identified. The sequence in DNA is TGTGCCAGCAGCCCCCCCCTCATTAGTGAGCAGTTCTTC. This encodes CASSPPLISEQFF.